Listed below are T cell receptor beta chains from one sample, sequenced in a study of T cell clonotyping in hematopoietic cell transplantation. TCRdb keeps only in-frame clones here, not all; method: immunoSEQ multiplex PCR. The table records 5,500 to 7,500 clones, about nine tenths of them present only once. The sequencing here drew on peripheral blood mononuclear cells, taken 180 days after allogeneic stem cell transplant. The receptors here all came from a female patient in her fifties who had an allogeneic stem cell transplant from an unrelated donor, so the T cells may come from the graft donor. Some clones in this sample may be carry-over from other donors' samples. Each CDR3 is given with its conserved first and last residue. Each record gives: V gene, clone size, D gene, J gene, CDR3 DNA, CDR3 protein. D genes are given only for firm matches. Size is stated for part of the rows, as once, few or many counts, or as a class when the clone is expanded.

>TRBV19|.|TRBD1|TRBJ1-2
TGTGCCAGTAGAAAGACGACAGGGTACAACTATGGCTACACCTTC
CASRKTTGYNYGYTF
>TRBV19|.|TRBD1|TRBJ1-5
TGTGCCAGTAGTCCAAAGGGACAGGGTGACAATCAGCCCCAGCATTTT
CASSPKGQGDNQPQHF
>TRBV5-1|.|TRBD2|TRBJ2-3
TGCGCCAGCAGCTCCGGTAAGGGACTAGATACAGATACGCAGTATTTT
CASSSGKGLDTDTQYF
>TRBV5-4|.|.|TRBJ1-2
TGTGCCAGCAGCCCTGACAGTCACCTTAACTATGGCTACACCTTC
CASSPDSHLNYGYTF
>TRBV11-2|.|.|TRBJ1-5
TGTGCCAGCAGCTACAGGGTGGATCAGCCCCAGCATTTT
CASSYRVDQPQHF
>TRBV19|.|.|TRBJ2-7
TGTGCCAGTAGTCACAGCCTCGGAGGGCCCTACGAGCAGTACTTC
CASSHSLGGPYEQYF
>TRBV2|.|TRBD1|TRBJ2-7
TGTGCCAGCAGTGCTTCACCGGGACAGGGGGCCTACGAGCAGTACTTC
CASSASPGQGAYEQYF
>TRBV9|.|TRBD1|TRBJ1-5
TGTGCCAGCAGCCCGGGACAGGGCGGCAATCAGCCCCAGCATTTT
CASSPGQGGNQPQHF
>TRBV28|.|TRBD1|TRBJ1-1
TGTGCCAGCAGTTTAGTCAGTCGGACAGGGGCCAGGAACACTGAAGCTTTCTTT
CASSLVSRTGARNTEAFF
>TRBV30|.|.|TRBJ1-4
TGTGCCTGGAGAGAACGGGTACGGGGAAATGAAAAACTGTTTTTT
CAWRERVRGNEKLFF
>TRBV2|.|.|TRBJ1-6
TGTGCCAGCAGTGAACGGGGGGCTAATTCACCCCTCCACTTT
CASSERGANSPLHF
>TRBV12-5|.|.|TRBJ1-1
TGTGCTAGTGGTTTGGACAAGGGGACTGAAGCTTTCTTT
CASGLDKGTEAFF
>TRBV14|.|.|TRBJ1-6
TGTGCCAGCAGCCACAGGGGAGGTTCACCCCTCCACTTT
CASSHRGGSPLHF
>TRBV18|once|.|TRBJ1-6
TGTGCCAGCTCAGCGAGCTCCTATAATTCACCCCTCCACTTT
CASSASSYNSPLHF
>TRBV5-1|.|TRBD1|TRBJ2-6
TGCGCCAGCAGCCCAGGGGGCGCTGGGGCCAACGTCCTGACTTTC
CASSPGGAGANVLTF
>TRBV6-4|few|.|TRBJ1-1
TGTGCCAGCAGTGTTAGTCCAGGAAACACTGAAGCTTTCTTT
CASSVSPGNTEAFF
>TRBV5-1|few|.|TRBJ2-6
TGCGCCAGCAGCCGCGGACCCCCAGATCTGGCCAACGTCCTGACTTTC
CASSRGPPDLANVLTF
>TRBV6-4|.|.|TRBJ2-2
TGTGCCAGCAGTGACAGGGACACCGGGGAGCTGTTTTTT
CASSDRDTGELFF
>TRBV5-1|.|TRBD1|TRBJ2-7
TGCGCCAGCAGCACCGGACAGGTCCCCTACGAGCAGTACTTC
CASSTGQVPYEQYF
>TRBV7-2|.|TRBD2|TRBJ2-7
TGTGCCAGCAGCTCCCCTCCGGGACTAGGGGGGAGCGAGCAGTACTTC
CASSSPPGLGGSEQYF
>TRBV11-2|.|TRBD1|TRBJ2-7
TGTGCCAGCAGCTTGGACAGGGTTCTCTACGAGCAGTACTTC
CASSLDRVLYEQYF
>TRBV5-6|.|.|TRBJ2-7
TGTGCCAGCAGCTACGGGAGCTCCTACGAGCAGTACTTC
CASSYGSSYEQYF
>TRBV15|.|.|TRBJ2-7
TGTGCCACCAGCAGAGGGACCCCGGGCCCTCCCGCCGAGCAGTACTTC
CATSRGTPGPPAEQYF
>TRBV4-1|.|TRBD1|TRBJ1-1
TGCGCCAGCAGCCAAGACCGAGGGACAGACACTGAAGCTTTCTTT
CASSQDRGTDTEAFF
>TRBV5-1|.|TRBD2|TRBJ2-5
TGCGCCAGCAGCTTGGCCTTAGCGGGGGGGTTGGGGCAGCAAGAGACCCAGTACTTC
CASSLALAGGLGQQETQYF
>TRBV9|.|TRBD2|TRBJ2-7
TGTGCCAGCAGCCCGGGGACTAGCGGGGATGAGGACGAGCAGTACTTC
CASSPGTSGDEDEQYF
>TRBV7-3|.|TRBD2|TRBJ2-1
TGTGCCAGCAGCTCTCTAGCGGGGGGCCAGGTTGAGCAGTTCTTC
CASSSLAGGQVEQFF
>TRBV19|.|.|TRBJ2-7
TGTGCCAGTAGTCCTCCGGACCAGGGGAGGAACGAGCAGTACTTC
CASSPPDQGRNEQYF
>TRBV7-9|.|TRBD1|TRBJ1-1
TGTGCCAGCATTTCCTCGGGACAGGTGAACACTGAAGCTTTCTTT
CASISSGQVNTEAFF
>TRBV7-9|.|.|TRBJ2-3
TGTGCCAGCAGCCCATCGGCTGACGGCGCGGGTGATACGCAGTATTTT
CASSPSADGAGDTQYF
>TRBV2|.|TRBD2|TRBJ2-3
TGTGCCAGCAGTTTGGGTTCTAGCGGGGGGGCTCATACGCAGTATTTT
CASSLGSSGGAHTQYF
>TRBV5-1|.|TRBD1|TRBJ1-1
TGCGCCAGCACTCCACAGGGGATGAACACTGAAGCTTTCTTT
CASTPQGMNTEAFF
>TRBV19|few|.|TRBJ1-1
TGTGCCAGTAGTATAGGAATTGCCACTGAAGCTTTCTTT
CASSIGIATEAFF
>TRBV27|few|.|TRBJ2-7
TGTGCCAGCAGTTCCGGGACCGCCCCCTTAGGCGAGCAGTACTTC
CASSSGTAPLGEQYF
>TRBV29-1|once|.|TRBJ2-7
TGCAGCGTTGGGTCGGGGCTCTCCTACGAGCAGTACTTC
CSVGSGLSYEQYF
>TRBV5-5|.|.|TRBJ1-5
TGTGCCAGCAGCATGGGTCGGCAGGTCAATCAGCCCCAGCATTTT
CASSMGRQVNQPQHF
>TRBV6-5|.|TRBD1|TRBJ2-7
TGTGCCAGCAGTCACCGGGACAGGGGATACGAGCAGTACTTC
CASSHRDRGYEQYF
>TRBV19|few|.|TRBJ1-1
TGTGCCAGTACGGGCCAGGGGAACACTGAAGCTTTCTTT
CASTGQGNTEAFF
>TRBV30|.|.|TRBJ2-3
TGTGCCTGGGGGGCTAACGGGGGAGATACGCAGTATTTT
CAWGANGGDTQYF
>TRBV27|.|.|TRBJ2-7
TGTGCCAGCAGTCAAAGGGATAGGGGGTACGAGCAGTACTTC
CASSQRDRGYEQYF
>TRBV5-1|.|TRBD1|TRBJ1-3
TGCGCCAGCAGCTTGGGCCAGGGACAGGGAGTCGGAAACACCATATATTTT
CASSLGQGQGVGNTIYF